This TCR beta chain appears in the sequencing data of a study of beta chain features in type 1 diabetes. Study at large: Patients looked much like healthy donors when it came to age, gender and cell yields. In all, approximately 100,000,000 sorted cells from all samples were analyzed. Whole-study results and caveats: The naive, central memory and Treg TCRB repertoires showed an apparent similarity that was greater among patients than among healthy donors.

The sample holds a few counts of this clone. The antigen remains undetermined. Trimming left V 3 bases short and J 2 bases short, with 14 bases between. Germline CDR1 reads ENHRY; CDR2 reads SYGVKD. The CDR3 runs 15 residues. Investigators reverse transcribed all isolated RNA, so they sequenced expressed TCRB transcripts. Sequenced by immunoSEQ multiplex PCR; TCRdb stores in-frame clones only, minus some. The table shows approximately 150,000 clones, with approximately 9.1% occurring only once. Purities in excess of 98% were seen in all sorted populations. The chain uses TRBV10-3 and TRBJ2-7; D is possibly TRBD2 (5 bases). The origin of this receptor is a woman aged 18 to 35 in good health. Sequenced material: central memory CD4+ T cells from blood. CDR3 region: CAISERATGTYEQYF. CDR3 in DNA: TGTGCCATCAGTGAACGGGCTACGGGGACCTACGAGCAGTACTTC.